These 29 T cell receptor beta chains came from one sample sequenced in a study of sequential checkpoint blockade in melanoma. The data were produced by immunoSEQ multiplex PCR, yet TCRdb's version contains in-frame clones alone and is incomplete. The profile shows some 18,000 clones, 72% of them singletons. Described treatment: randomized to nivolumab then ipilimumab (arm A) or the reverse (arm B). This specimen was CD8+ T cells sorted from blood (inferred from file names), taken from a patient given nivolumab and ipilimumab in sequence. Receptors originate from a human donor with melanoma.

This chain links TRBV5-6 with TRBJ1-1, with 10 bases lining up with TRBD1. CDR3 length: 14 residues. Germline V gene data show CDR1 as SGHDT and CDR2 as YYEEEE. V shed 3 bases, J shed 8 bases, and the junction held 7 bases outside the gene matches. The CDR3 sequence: CASSYGDRGIEAFF. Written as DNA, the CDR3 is TGTGCCAGCAGCTACGGGGACAGGGGCATCGAAGCTTTCTTT.

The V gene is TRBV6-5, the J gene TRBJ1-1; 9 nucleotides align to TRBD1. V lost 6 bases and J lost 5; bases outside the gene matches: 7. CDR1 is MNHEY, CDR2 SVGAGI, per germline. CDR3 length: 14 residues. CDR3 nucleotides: TGTGCCAGCAGCGTCTCTGACAGGGGGACTGAAGCTTTCTTT. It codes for CASSVSDRGTEAFF.

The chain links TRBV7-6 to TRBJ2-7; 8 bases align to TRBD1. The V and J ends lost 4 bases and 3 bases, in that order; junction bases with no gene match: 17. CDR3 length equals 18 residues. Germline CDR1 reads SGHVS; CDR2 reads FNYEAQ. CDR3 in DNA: TGTGCCAGCAGCTCTATTTTGGGCTCTGGGACAGGCCTCTACGAGCAGTACTTC. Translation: CASSSILGSGTGLYEQYF.

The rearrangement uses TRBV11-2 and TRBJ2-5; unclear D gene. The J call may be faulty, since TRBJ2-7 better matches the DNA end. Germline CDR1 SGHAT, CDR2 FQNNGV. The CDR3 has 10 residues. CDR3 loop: CASSLYEQYF. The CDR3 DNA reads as TGTGCCAGCAGCTTATACGAGCAGTACTTC.

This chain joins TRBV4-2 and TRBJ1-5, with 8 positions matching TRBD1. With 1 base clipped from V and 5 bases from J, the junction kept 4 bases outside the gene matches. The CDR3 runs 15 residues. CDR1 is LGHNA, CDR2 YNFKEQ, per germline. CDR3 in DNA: TGTGCCAGCAGCCAAGGGACAGGGTTCGATCAGCCCCAGCATTTT. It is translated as CASSQGTGFDQPQHF.

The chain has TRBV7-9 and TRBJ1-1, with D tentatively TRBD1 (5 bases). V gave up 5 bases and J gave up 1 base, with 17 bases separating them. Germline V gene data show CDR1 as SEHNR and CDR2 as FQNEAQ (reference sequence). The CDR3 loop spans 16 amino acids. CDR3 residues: CASSIYPDKENTEAFF. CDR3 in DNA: TGTGCCAGCAGCATATACCCGGACAAGGAGAACACTGAAGCTTTCTTT.

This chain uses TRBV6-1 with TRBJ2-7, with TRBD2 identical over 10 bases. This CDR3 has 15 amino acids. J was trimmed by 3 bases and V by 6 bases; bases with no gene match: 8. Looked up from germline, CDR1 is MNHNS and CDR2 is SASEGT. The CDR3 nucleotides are TGTGCCAGCAGCATAGGACTAGCGGAGTACTACGAGCAGTACTTC. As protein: CASSIGLAEYYEQYF.

As DNA, the CDR3 is TGTGCCAGCAGCTTCGGACAGGGAAGTAATGAAAAACTGTTTTTT. Its protein product is CASSFGQGSNEKLFF. This chain connects TRBV5-6 to TRBJ1-4; 8 bases agree with TRBD1. The CDR3 extends over 15 amino acids. The ends lost 2 bases at V and 4 bases at J; junction bases unmatched: 4. The V gene's germline CDR1 is SGHDT and CDR2 YYEEEE.

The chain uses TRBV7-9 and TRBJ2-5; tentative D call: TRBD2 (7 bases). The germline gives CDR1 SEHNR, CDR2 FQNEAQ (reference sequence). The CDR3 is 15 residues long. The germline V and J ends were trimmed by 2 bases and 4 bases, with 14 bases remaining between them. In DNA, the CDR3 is TGTGCCAGCAGCTTATCTGGGGGGGCGAGAGAGACCCAGTACTTC. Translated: CASSLSGGARETQYF. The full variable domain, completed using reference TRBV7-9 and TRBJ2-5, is DTGVSQNPRHKITKRGQNVTFRCDPISEHNRLYWYRQTLGQGPEFLTYFQNEAQLEKSRLLSDRFSAERPKGSFSTLEIQRTEQGDSAMYLCASSLSGGARETQYFGPGTRLLVL.

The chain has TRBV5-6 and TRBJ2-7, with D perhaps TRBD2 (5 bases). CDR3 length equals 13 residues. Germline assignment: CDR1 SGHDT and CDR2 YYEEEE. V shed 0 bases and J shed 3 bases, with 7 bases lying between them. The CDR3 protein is CASSLGGNYEQYF. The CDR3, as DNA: TGTGCCAGCAGCTTGGGAGGGAACTACGAGCAGTACTTC.

CDR3 bases: TGTGCCAGCAGCTTAACAGGGGGTTATGGCTACACCTTC. It codes for CASSLTGGYGYTF. The chain carries TRBV7-9 and TRBJ1-2; 8 positions match TRBD1. The J segment lost 5 bases and the V segment lost 2 bases, leaving 1 base of the junction unmatched. The CDR3 length is 13 residues. Per germline, CDR1 SEHNR and CDR2 FQNEAQ (reference sequence).

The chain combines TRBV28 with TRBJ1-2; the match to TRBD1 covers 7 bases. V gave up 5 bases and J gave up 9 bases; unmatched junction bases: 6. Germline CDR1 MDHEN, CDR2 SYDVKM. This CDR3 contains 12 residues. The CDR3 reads CASSIRQGSYTF. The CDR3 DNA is TGTGCCAGCAGTATACGACAGGGTAGCTACACCTTC.

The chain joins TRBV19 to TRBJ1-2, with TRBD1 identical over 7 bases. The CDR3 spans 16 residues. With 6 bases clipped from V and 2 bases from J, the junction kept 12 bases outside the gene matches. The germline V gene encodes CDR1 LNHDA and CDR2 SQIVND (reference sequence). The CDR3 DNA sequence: TGTGCCAGTAGGTTCACAGGGGCGGTATACAACTATGGCTACACCTTC. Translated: CASRFTGAVYNYGYTF.

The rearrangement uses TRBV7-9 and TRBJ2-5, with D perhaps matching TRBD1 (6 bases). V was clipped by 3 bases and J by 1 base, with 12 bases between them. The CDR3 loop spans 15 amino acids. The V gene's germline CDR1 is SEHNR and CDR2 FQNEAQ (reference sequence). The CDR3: CASSLKQGAQETQYF. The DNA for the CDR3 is TGTGCCAGCAGCTTGAAACAGGGAGCCCAAGAGACCCAGTACTTC.

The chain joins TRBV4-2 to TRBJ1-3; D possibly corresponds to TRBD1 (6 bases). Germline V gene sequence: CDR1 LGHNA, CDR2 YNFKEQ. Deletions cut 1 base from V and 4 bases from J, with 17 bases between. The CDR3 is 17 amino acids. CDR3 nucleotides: TGTGCCAGCAGCCAAGTAGGGGCGGGGGGGCTAGGAAACACCATATATTTT. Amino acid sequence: CASSQVGAGGLGNTIYF.

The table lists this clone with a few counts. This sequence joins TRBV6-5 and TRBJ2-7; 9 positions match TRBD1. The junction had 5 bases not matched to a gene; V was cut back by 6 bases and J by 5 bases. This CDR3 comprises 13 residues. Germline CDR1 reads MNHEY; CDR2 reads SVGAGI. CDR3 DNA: TGTGCCAGCAGAACCGGGACAGGGAACGAGCAGTACTTC. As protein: CASRTGTGNEQYF.

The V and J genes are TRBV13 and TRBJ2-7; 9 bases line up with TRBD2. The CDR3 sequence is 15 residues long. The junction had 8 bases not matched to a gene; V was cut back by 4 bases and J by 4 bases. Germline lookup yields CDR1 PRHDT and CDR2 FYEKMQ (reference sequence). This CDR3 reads CASSSPGLARYEQYF. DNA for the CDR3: TGTGCCAGCAGCTCTCCGGGACTAGCTCGGTACGAGCAGTACTTC.

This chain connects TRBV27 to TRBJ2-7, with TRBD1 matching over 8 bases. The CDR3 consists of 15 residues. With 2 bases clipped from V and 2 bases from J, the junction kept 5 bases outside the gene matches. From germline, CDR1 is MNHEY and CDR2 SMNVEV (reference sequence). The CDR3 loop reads CASSLRRDRTYEQYF. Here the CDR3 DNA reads TGTGCCAGCAGTTTACGCCGGGACAGGACCTACGAGCAGTACTTC.

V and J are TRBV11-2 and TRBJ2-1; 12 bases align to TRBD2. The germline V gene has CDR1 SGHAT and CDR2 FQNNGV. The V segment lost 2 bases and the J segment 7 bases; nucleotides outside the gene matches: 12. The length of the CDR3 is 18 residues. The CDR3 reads CASSLLAGGPGRWNEQFF. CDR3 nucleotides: TGTGCCAGCAGCTTACTAGCGGGGGGGCCGGGGAGATGGAATGAGCAGTTCTTC.

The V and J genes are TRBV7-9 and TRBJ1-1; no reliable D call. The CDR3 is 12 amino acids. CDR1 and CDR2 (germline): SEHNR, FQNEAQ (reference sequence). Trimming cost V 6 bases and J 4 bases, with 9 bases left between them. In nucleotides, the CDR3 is TGTGCCAGCAGACTCGACACCACTGAAGCTTTCTTT. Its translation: CASRLDTTEAFF. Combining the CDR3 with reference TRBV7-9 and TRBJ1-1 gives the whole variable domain DTGVSQNPRHKITKRGQNVTFRCDPISEHNRLYWYRQTLGQGPEFLTYFQNEAQLEKSRLLSDRFSAERPKGSFSTLEIQRTEQGDSAMYLCASRLDTTEAFFGQGTRLTVV.

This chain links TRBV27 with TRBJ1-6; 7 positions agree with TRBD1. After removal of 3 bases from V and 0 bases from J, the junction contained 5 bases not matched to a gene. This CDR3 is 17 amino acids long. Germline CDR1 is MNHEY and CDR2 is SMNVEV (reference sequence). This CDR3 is CASSLSTGSSYNSPLHF. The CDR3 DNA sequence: TGTGCCAGCAGTTTGTCGACAGGGAGCTCCTATAATTCACCCCTCCACTTT.

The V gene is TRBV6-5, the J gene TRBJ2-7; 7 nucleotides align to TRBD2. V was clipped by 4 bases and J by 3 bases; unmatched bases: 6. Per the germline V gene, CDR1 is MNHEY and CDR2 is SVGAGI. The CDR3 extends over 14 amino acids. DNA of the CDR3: TGTGCCAGCAGTTCGAGCGGGGTTTTCTACGAGCAGTACTTC. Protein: CASSSSGVFYEQYF.

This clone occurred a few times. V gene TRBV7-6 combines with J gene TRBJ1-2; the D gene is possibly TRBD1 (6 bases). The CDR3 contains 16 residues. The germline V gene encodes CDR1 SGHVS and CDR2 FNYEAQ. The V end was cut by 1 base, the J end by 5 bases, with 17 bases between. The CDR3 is CASSLDSGVPQYGYTF. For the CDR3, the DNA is TGTGCCAGCAGCTTAGACTCAGGGGTCCCCCAATATGGCTACACCTTC.

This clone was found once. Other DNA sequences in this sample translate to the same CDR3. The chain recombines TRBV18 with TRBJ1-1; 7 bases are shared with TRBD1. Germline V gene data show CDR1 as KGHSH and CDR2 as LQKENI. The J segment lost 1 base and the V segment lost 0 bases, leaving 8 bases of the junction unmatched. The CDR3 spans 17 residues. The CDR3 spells CASSPPSYRGQNTEAFF. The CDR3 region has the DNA TGTGCCAGCTCACCACCCTCCTACAGGGGCCAGAACACTGAAGCTTTCTTT.

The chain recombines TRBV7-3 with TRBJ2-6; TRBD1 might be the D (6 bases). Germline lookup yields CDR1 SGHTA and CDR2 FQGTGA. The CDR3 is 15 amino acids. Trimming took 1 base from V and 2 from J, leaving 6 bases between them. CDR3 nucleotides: TGTGCCAGCAGCTTAAGGGGGCCTGGGGCCAACGTCCTGACTTTC. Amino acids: CASSLRGPGANVLTF.

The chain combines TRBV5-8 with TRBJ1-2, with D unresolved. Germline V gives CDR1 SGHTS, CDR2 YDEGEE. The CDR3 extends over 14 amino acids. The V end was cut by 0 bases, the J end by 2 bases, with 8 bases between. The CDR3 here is CASSLAYKNYGYTF. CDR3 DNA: TGTGCCAGCAGCTTGGCGTACAAAAACTATGGCTACACCTTC.

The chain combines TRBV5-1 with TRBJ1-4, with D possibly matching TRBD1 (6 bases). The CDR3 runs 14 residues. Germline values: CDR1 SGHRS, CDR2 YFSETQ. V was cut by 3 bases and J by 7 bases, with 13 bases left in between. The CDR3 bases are TGCGCCAGCAGCTCAGGGGAAGTGGCTGAAAAACTGTTTTTT. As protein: CASSSGEVAEKLFF.

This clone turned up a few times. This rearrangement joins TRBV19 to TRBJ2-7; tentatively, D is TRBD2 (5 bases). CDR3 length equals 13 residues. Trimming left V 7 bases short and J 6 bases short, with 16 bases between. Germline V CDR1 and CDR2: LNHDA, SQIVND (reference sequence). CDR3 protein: CASTATGWGEQYF. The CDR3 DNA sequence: TGTGCCAGTACCGCGACGGGATGGGGCGAGCAGTACTTC.

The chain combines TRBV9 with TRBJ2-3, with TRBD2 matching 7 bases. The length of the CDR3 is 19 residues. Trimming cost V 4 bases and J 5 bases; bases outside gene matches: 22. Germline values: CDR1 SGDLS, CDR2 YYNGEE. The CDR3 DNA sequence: TGTGCCAGCAGCCAAGATCTGGGGCTAGCGGTCCGGGGAGGAGATACGCAGTATTTT. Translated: CASSQDLGLAVRGGDTQYF.